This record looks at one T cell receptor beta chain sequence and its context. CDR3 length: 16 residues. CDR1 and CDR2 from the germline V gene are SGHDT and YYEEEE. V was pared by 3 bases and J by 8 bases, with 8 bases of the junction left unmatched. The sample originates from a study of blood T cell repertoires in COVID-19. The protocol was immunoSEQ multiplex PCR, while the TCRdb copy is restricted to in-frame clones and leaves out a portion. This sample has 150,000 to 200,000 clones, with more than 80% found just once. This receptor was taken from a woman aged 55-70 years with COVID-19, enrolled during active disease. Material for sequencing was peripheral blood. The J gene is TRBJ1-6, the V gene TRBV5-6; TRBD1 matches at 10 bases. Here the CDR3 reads CASSSTGQGFDSPLHF. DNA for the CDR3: TGTGCCAGCAGCTCGACGGGACAGGGGTTCGATTCACCCCTCCACTTT. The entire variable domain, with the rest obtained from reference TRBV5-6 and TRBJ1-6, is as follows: DAGVTQSPTHLIKTRGQQVTLRCSPKSGHDTVSWYQQALGQGPQFIFQYYEEEERQRGNFPDRFSGHQFPNYSSELNVNALLLGDSALYLCASSSTGQGFDSPLHFGNGTRLTVT.